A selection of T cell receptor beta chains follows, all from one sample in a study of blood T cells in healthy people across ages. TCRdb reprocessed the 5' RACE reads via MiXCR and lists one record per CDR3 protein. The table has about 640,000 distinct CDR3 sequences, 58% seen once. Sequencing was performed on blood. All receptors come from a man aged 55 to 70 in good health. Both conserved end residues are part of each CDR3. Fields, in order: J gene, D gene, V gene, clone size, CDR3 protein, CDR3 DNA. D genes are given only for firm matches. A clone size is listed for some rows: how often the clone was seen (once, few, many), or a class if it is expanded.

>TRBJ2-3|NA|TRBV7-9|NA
CASSSVASTDTQYF
TGTGCCAGCAGCTCAGTGGCGTCGACAGATACGCAGTATTTT
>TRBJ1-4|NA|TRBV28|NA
CASTQWGGINEKLFF
TGTGCCAGCACCCAATGGGGCGGTATTAATGAAAAACTGTTTTTT
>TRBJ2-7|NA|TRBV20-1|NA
CSARAQTASYEQYF
TGCAGTGCTAGAGCCCAGACAGCCTCCTACGAGCAGTACTTC
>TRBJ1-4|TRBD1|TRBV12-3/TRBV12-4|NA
CASRDRTAREKLFF
TGTGCCAGCAGGGACAGGACGGCCAGGGAAAAACTGTTTTTT
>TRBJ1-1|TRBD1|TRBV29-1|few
CSARTGPNTEAFF
TGCAGCGCTCGGACAGGGCCGAACACTGAAGCTTTCTTT
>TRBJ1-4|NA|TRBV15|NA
CATNRDFNEKLFF
TGTGCCACCAACCGGGACTTTAATGAAAAACTGTTTTTT
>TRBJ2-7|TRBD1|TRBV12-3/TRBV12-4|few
CASSPGQVSSYEQYF
TGTGCCAGCAGCCCCGGACAGGTTAGCTCCTACGAGCAGTACTTC
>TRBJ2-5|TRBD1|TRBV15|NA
CATSINRGQGTQYF
TGTGCCACCAGCATAAACAGGGGGCAGGGGACCCAGTACTTC
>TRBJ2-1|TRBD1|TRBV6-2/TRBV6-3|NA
CASSYSGQGTVEQFF
TGTGCCAGCAGTTACTCTGGACAGGGAACGGTTGAGCAGTTCTTC
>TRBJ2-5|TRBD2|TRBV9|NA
CASSPRGTNEPQETQYF
TGTGCCAGCAGCCCGAGAGGGACTAACGAGCCCCAAGAGACCCAGTACTTC
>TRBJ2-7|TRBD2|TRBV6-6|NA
CASSYSAASGYVLYF
TGTGCCAGCAGTTACTCGGCGGCTAGCGGATACGTGCTGTACTTC
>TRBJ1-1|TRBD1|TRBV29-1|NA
CSVENRQGAVTEAFF
TGCAGCGTTGAAAATCGACAGGGGGCTGTCACTGAAGCTTTCTTT
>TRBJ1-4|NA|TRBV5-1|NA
CASSLDAGGVNEKLFF
TGCGCCAGCAGCTTGGATGCAGGCGGGGTTAATGAAAAACTGTTTTTT
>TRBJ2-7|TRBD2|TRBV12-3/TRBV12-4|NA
CASSTRTSAYEQYF
TGTGCTAGCAGTACCAGGACTAGCGCCTACGAGCAGTACTTC
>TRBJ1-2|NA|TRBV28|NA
CASRLDLGGGYGYTF
TGTGCCAGCAGGTTAGACCTGGGAGGAGGCTATGGCTACACCTTC
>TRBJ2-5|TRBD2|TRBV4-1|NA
CASSQSGPSGEETQYF
TGCGCCAGCAGCCAGAGCGGGCCTAGCGGAGAAGAGACCCAGTACTTC
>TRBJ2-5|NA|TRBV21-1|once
CASSPPDLTYQETQYF
TGTGCCAGCTCCCCTCCGGACTTGACGTACCAAGAGACCCAGTACTTC
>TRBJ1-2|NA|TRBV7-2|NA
CASSWAAGANYGYTF
TGTGCCAGCAGCTGGGCGGCAGGGGCCAACTATGGCTACACCTTC
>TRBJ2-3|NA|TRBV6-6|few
CASSYAITDTQYF
TGTGCCAGCAGTTACGCAATCACAGATACGCAGTATTTT
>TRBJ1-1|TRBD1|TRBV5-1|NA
CASSFDRTGEAFF
TGCGCCAGCAGCTTCGACAGGACAGGTGAAGCTTTCTTT
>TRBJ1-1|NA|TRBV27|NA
CASSLVYVNRRNTEAFF
TGTGCCAGCAGTTTAGTCTACGTTAACCGTAGGAACACTGAAGCTTTCTTT
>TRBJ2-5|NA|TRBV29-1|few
CSFWTVPQETQYF
TGCAGCTTCTGGACAGTACCTCAAGAGACCCAGTACTTC
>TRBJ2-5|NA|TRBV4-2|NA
CASSQDLQGGKETQYF
TGTGCCAGCAGCCAAGATCTGCAGGGCGGGAAAGAGACCCAGTACTTC
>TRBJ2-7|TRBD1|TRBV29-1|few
CSAPGQGSSYEQYF
TGCAGCGCCCCCGGACAGGGTTCATCCTACGAGCAGTACTTC
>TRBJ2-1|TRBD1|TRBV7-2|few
CASSLDRGYNEQFF
TGTGCCAGCAGCTTAGACAGGGGATACAATGAGCAGTTCTTC
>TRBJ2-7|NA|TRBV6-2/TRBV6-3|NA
CASSYYRASYEQYF
TGTGCCAGCAGTTACTACCGGGCCTCCTACGAGCAGTACTTC
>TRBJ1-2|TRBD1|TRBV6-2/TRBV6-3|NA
CASSRRTGLNYGYTF
TGTGCCAGCAGCCGTCGGACAGGGCTTAACTATGGCTACACCTTC
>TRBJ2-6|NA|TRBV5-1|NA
CASTLSSGANVLTF
TGCGCCAGCACCCTTAGCTCTGGGGCCAACGTCCTGACTTTC
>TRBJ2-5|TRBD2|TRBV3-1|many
CASSQGTSGQETQYF
TGTGCCAGCAGCCAAGGGACTAGCGGCCAAGAGACCCAGTACTTC
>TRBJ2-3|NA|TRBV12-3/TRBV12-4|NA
CASSYGRTDTQYF
TGTGCCAGCAGTTATGGGCGCACAGATACGCAGTATTTT
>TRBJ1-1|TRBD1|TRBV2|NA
CASSVGTGSMNTEAFF
TGTGCCAGCAGCGTCGGGACAGGATCGATGAACACTGAAGCTTTCTTT
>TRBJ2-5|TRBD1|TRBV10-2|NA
CASSGDRGSGTQYF
TGCGCCAGCAGTGGAGACAGGGGTTCGGGGACCCAGTACTTC
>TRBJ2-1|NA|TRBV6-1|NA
CASSPPGGVLNEQFF
TGTGCCAGCAGCCCCCCTGGCGGGGTTCTCAATGAGCAGTTCTTC
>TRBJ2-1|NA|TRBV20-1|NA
CSASRPSFSYNEQFF
TGCAGTGCTAGCAGACCGTCCTTCTCCTACAATGAGCAGTTCTTC
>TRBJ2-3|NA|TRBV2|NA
CASQFAGTDTQYF
TGTGCCAGCCAATTCGCAGGGACAGATACGCAGTATTTT
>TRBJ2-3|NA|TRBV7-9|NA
CASSSRRGHFADTQYF
TGTGCCAGCAGCTCCCGGCGGGGGCATTTTGCAGATACGCAGTATTTT
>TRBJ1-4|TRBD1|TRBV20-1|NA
CSASRGGEKLFF
TGCAGTGCTAGCAGGGGGGGCGAAAAACTGTTTTTT
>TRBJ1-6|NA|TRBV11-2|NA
CASSLAGKNSPLHF
TGTGCCAGCAGCTTAGCCGGTAAAAATTCACCCCTCCACTTT
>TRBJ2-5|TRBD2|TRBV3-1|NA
CASRPGRAGGQETQYF
TGTGCCAGCAGACCGGGGCGAGCGGGGGGTCAAGAGACCCAGTACTTC
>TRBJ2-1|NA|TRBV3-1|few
CASSQLVGSDEQFF
TGTGCCAGCAGCCAACTAGTAGGTAGCGATGAGCAGTTCTTC
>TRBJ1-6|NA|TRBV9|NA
CASSVRDGSPLHF
TGTGCCAGCAGCGTAAGGGACGGCTCACCCCTCCACTTT
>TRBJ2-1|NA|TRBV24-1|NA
CATSDVRWVNEQFF
TGTGCCACCAGTGATGTCCGGTGGGTCAATGAGCAGTTCTTC
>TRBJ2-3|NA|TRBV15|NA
CATSREAGSSTDTRYF
TGTGCCACCAGCAGAGAGGCAGGCAGTAGCACAGATACGCGGTATTTT
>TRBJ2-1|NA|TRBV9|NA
CASSVGGNNEQFF
TGTGCCAGCAGCGTAGGAGGGAACAATGAGCAGTTCTTC
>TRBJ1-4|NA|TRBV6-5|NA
CASSYSRHSREKLFF
TGTGCCAGCAGTTACTCTAGGCATTCTCGAGAAAAACTGTTTTTT
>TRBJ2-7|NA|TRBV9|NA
CASSVGEAVYSYEQYF
TGTGCCAGCAGCGTAGGGGAGGCAGTCTACTCCTACGAGCAGTACTTC
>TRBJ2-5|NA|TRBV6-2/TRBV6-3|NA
CASRWTQRGETQYF
TGTGCCAGCAGATGGACCCAGCGAGGGGAGACCCAGTACTTC
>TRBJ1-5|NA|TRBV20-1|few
CSARTLSNQPQHF
TGCAGTGCTAGAACCCTAAGCAATCAGCCCCAGCATTTT
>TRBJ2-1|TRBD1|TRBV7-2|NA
CASSLASGGAGYNEQFF
TGTGCCAGCAGCTTAGCATCAGGGGGCGCAGGTTACAATGAGCAGTTCTTC
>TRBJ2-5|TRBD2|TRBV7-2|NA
CASSLSGATTETQYF
TGTGCCAGCAGCCTTAGCGGGGCCACTACGGAGACCCAGTACTTC
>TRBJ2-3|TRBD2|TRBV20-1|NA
CSATAGTSGGFTDTQYF
TGCAGTGCTACCGCCGGGACTAGCGGGGGGTTCACAGATACGCAGTATTTT
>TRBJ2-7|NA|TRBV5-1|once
CASSSVPRGEYEQYF
TGCGCCAGCAGCTCGGTACCGCGGGGAGAGTACGAGCAGTACTTC
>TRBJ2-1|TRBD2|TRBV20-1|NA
CKTSGGGNEQFF
TGCAAGACTAGCGGGGGTGGTAATGAGCAGTTCTTC
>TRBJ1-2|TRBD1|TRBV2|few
CASSHRQGAGDGYTF
TGTGCCAGCAGTCACCGGCAGGGGGCTGGGGATGGCTACACCTTC
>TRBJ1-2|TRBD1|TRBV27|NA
CASSLTTGVGYTF
TGTGCCAGCAGTTTGACGACAGGGGTCGGCTACACCTTC
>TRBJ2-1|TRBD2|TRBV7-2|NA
CASSSGLAGGRSSYNEQFF
TGTGCCAGCAGCTCCGGACTAGCGGGGGGGCGGAGCTCCTACAATGAGCAGTTCTTC
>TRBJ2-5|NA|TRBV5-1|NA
CASSLGGGLKETQYF
TGCGCCAGCAGCTTGGGCGGAGGGTTAAAAGAGACCCAGTACTTC
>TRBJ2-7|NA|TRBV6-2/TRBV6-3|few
CASTLEGEQYF
TGTGCCAGCACCCTGGAGGGCGAGCAGTACTTC
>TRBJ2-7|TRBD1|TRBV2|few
CASSTGTGVYEQYF
TGTGCCAGCAGTACCGGGACAGGGGTGTACGAGCAGTACTTC
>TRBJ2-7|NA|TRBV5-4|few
CASSFFDSRGGEQYF
TGTGCCAGCAGCTTCTTTGACTCCCGGGGAGGCGAGCAGTACTTC